A selection of T cell receptor beta chains follows, all from one sample in a study of T cell changes during pregnancy in multiple sclerosis. Clones were read by immunoSEQ multiplex PCR, and TCRdb kept only the in-frame ones, dropping some. The sample carries tens of thousands of clones, more than 80% recorded once. Source: peripheral blood, taken in the first trimester of pregnancy. The receptors were gathered from a female donor in good health, enrolled as a control in a pregnancy study. CDR3s include the opening cysteine and the closing phenylalanine or tryptophan. D genes are given only for firm matches. Not every row has a clone size; where given, it reads once, few, many or a size class.

D,V,size,CDR3
TRBD2,TRBV7-2,.,CASSFGTTSYEQYF
.,TRBV6-5,.,CASSYSRVQPQHF
TRBD2,TRBV9,.,CASSTAGGPREQYF
TRBD1,TRBV27,.,CASSFRGKDTQYF
.,TRBV19,.,CASSPSVNEQFF
TRBD1,TRBV6-6,.,CASSHRGTETNTEAFF
TRBD1,TRBV7-2,.,CASSLASTGIYGYTF
.,TRBV6-6,.,CASSYVVAGTDTQYF
TRBD2,TRBV6-4,.,CASSDSTSGGDTQYF
TRBD1,TRBV4-3,.,CASSLGQGYEQFF
TRBD1,TRBV19,.,CASTGTGGSTGELFF
TRBD2,TRBV18,.,CASSPLPSGVGEQYF
TRBD2,TRBV7-9,.,CASATRTSGETQYF
TRBD1,TRBV19,.,CASRPQDRGNTEAFF
.,TRBV18,.,CASSPELFQETQYF
TRBD1,TRBV6-5,.,CASSYARGSGYTF
TRBD1,TRBV6-6,.,CASSYPTGQGNIQYF
.,TRBV19,.,CASSIDRVETQYF
TRBD1,TRBV5-4,.,CASSLASGQGIRGYTF
TRBD2,TRBV30,.,CAWSRGLGVTGELFF
.,TRBV14,once,CASSLTDRLPYEQYF